This TCR beta chain was recorded in a study of blood T cell repertoires in COVID-19. Study background: Whether acute or convalescent, the COVID-19 samples came from the United States, Italy and Spain. Sources were T cells, B-cell-depleted T cells, or PBMCs; the material itself was cDNA or gDNA.

Here immunoSEQ multiplex PCR was the method, and the copy in TCRdb shows in-frame clones only, minus some. The sample consists of roughly 100,000 clones, 77% of them appearing once. The CDR3 is 16 residues long. Per the germline V gene, CDR1 is SGDLS and CDR2 is YYNGEE. V lost 3 bases and J lost 1, with 16 bases in between. The sequencing sample was made of peripheral blood. V gene TRBV9 combines with J gene TRBJ2-5; TRBD1 might be the D (6 bases). The sequence was collected from a woman over 75 with acute or convalescent COVID-19. The CDR3 sequence: CASSAPRGHPQETQYF. The CDR3 nucleotides read TGTGCCAGCAGCGCACCCCGGGGACACCCCCAAGAGACCCAGTACTTC.